The rows below give T cell receptor beta chains drawn from one sample of a study of T-cell reconstitution after alpha-beta-depleted transplantation in children. TCRdb re-called the PCR reads through MiXCR, storing one row per CDR3 protein. The sample holds around 960,000 distinct CDR3 sequences, around 30% seen once. The starting material was PBMCs, mostly from graft donor cells, obtained 360 days after TCRalphabeta/CD19-depleted stem cell transplant. The receptors derive from a boy younger than two who had a stem cell transplant for SCID, so the T cells may come from the graft donor. The CDR3 runs from the conserved cysteine through the conserved F or W. Fields, in order: D gene, V gene, clone size, J gene, CDR3 length, CDR3 DNA, CDR3 protein. A D gene is named only where the DNA matches it firmly. The size of a clone is reported for some rows only, either as once, few or many, or as a class for expanded clones.

>TRBD2|TRBV6-1|few|TRBJ2-3|16
TGTGCCAGCTTCCCACGCGGGGGGGCAGGCACAGATACGCAGTATTTT
CASFPRGGAGTDTQYF
>TRBD1|TRBV5-1|few|TRBJ2-1|15
TGCGCCAGCAGCGATACAGGGGGCTTTTACAATGAGCAGTTCTTC
CASSDTGGFYNEQFF
>NA|TRBV21-1|NA|TRBJ2-7|15
TGTGCCAGCAGCAAAAGTGAGGGGATCTCCTACGAGCAGTACTTC
CASSKSEGISYEQYF
>NA|TRBV6-2/TRBV6-3|few|TRBJ1-1|15
TGTGCCAGCAGTTACGAGGGCTCTTCGAACACTGAAGCTTTCTTT
CASSYEGSSNTEAFF
>TRBD1|TRBV15|few|TRBJ2-1|18
TGTGCCACCAGCAGAAAGAGCCGGGACAGGGGTTGGGTCAATGAGCAGTTCTTC
CATSRKSRDRGWVNEQFF
>NA|TRBV5-1|NA|TRBJ2-7|14
TGCGCCAGCAGCTTGGCAGCCAACTCCTACGAGCAGTACTTC
CASSLAANSYEQYF
>NA|TRBV6-2/TRBV6-3|NA|TRBJ1-5|15
TGTGCCAGCAGTTACGCTCGCAGGGGCCCTCAGCCCCAGCATTTT
CASSYARRGPQPQHF
>TRBD2|TRBV7-2|few|TRBJ2-5|15
TGTGCCAGCAGCCCCCGACTAGCTTTAGGCGGGACCCAGTACTTC
CASSPRLALGGTQYF
>TRBD1|TRBV19|few|TRBJ2-1|15
TGTGCCAGTAGTATCGACAGGGGAACCTACAATGAGCAGTTCTTC
CASSIDRGTYNEQFF
>NA|TRBV7-8|NA|TRBJ2-3|16
TGTGCCAGCAGCTTCTATAGGGGCCCTGACACAGATACGCAGTATTTT
CASSFYRGPDTDTQYF
>NA|TRBV18|NA|TRBJ2-1|16
TGTGCCAGCTCACCACTTCTTAAAGACAGCTACAATGAGCAGTTCTTC
CASSPLLKDSYNEQFF
>NA|TRBV2|NA|TRBJ2-1|15
TGTGCCAGCAGTGAATTACGGGGGCGCAACTATGAGCAGTTCTTC
CASSELRGRNYEQFF
>TRBD1|TRBV7-9|few|TRBJ2-5|15
TGTGCCAGCAGTTTACCCGGGACAGGGACCCAGACCCAGTACTTC
CASSLPGTGTQTQYF